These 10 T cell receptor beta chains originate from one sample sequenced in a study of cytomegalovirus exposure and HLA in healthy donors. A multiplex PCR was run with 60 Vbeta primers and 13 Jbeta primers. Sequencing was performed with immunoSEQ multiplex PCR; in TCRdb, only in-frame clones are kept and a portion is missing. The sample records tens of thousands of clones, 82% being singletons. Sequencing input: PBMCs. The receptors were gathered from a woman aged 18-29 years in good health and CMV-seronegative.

This CDR3 is CASTKAGAATEAFF. The CDR3 region has the DNA TGTGCCAGCACCAAAGCAGGGGCGGCCACTGAAGCTTTCTTT. The chain recombines TRBV27 with TRBJ1-1; D may be TRBD1 (6 bases). The germline CDR1 and CDR2 sequences are MNHEY and SMNVEV (reference sequence). There are 14 residues in the CDR3. The V end lost 7 bases, the J end lost 4 bases, and 16 bases lay between the germline ends.

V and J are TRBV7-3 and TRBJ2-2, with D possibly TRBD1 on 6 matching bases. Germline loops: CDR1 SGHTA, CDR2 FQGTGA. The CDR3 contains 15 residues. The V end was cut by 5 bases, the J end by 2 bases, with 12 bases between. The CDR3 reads CASSPRDINTGELFF. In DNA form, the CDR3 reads TGTGCCAGCAGCCCCCGGGACATTAACACCGGGGAGCTGTTTTTT.

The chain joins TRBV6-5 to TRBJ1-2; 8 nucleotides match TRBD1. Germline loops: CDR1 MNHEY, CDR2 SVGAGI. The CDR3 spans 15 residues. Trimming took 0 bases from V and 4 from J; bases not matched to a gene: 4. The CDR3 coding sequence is TGTGCCAGCAGTTACTCCGCAGGGGGCGGCTATGGCTACACCTTC. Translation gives CASSYSAGGGYGYTF.

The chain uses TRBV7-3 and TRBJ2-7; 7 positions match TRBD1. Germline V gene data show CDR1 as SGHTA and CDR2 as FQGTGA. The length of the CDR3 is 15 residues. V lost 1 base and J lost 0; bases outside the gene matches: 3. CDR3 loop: CASSLKAGGSYEQYF. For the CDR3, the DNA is TGTGCCAGCAGCTTAAAGGCAGGGGGCTCCTACGAGCAGTACTTC. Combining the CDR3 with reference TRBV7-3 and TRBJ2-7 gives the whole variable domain GAGVSQTPSNKVTEKGKYVELRCDPISGHTALYWYRQSLGQGPEFLIYFQGTGAADDSGLPNDRFFAVRPEGSVSTLKIQRTERGDSAVYLCASSLKAGGSYEQYFGPGTRLTVT.

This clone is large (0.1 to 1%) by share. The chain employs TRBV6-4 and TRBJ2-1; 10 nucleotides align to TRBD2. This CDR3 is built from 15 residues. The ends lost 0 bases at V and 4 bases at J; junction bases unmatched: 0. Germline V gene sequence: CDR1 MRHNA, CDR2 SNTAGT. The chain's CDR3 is CASSDSLAGYNEQFF. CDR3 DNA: TGTGCCAGCAGTGACTCACTAGCGGGATACAATGAGCAGTTCTTC.

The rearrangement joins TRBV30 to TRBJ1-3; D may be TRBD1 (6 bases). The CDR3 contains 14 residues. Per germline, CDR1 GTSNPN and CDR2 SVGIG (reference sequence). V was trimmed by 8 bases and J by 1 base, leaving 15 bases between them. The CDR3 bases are TGTGCCAGGGGCGGGGGGCTGTCTGGAAACACCATATATTTT. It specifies CARGGGLSGNTIYF.

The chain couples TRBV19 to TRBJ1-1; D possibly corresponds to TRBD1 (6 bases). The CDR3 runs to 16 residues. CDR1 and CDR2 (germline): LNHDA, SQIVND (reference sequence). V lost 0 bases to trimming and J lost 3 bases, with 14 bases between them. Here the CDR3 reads CASSIDLTGKYTEAFF. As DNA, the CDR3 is TGTGCCAGTAGTATAGATCTAACAGGGAAGTACACTGAAGCTTTCTTT. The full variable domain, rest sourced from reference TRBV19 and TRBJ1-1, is DGGITQSPKYLFRKEGQNVTLSCEQNLNHDAMYWYRQDPGQGLRLIYYSQIVNDFQKGDIAEGYSVSREKKESFPLTVTSAQKNPTAFYLCASSIDLTGKYTEAFFGQGTRLTVV.

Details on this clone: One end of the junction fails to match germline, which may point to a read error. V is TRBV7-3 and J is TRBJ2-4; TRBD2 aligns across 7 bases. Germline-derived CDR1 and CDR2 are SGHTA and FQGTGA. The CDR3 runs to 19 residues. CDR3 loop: CASSSWAAGPTGTKNSQYF. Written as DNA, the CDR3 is TGTGCCAGCAGCTCCTGGGCAGCGGGACCCACAGGAACCAAAAACAGTCAGTACTTC.

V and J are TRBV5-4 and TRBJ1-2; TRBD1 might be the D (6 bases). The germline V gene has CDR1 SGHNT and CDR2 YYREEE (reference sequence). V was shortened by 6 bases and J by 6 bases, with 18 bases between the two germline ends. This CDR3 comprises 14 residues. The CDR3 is CASKDSEIAHGYTF. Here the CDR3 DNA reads TGTGCCAGCAAGGACAGCGAGATAGCACATGGCTACACCTTC.

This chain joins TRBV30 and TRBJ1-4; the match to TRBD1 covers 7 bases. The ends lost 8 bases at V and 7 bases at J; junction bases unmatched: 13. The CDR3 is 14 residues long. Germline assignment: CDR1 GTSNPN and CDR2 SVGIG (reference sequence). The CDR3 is CATLQGKGSEKLFF. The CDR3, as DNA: TGTGCCACACTACAGGGGAAGGGTAGTGAAAAACTGTTTTTT.